A selection of T cell receptor beta chains follows, all from one sample in a study of T cell responses to AZD1222 COVID-19 vaccine. TCRdb keeps only in-frame clones here, not all; method: immunoSEQ multiplex PCR. Of roughly 140,000 clones listed, about 92% were seen once; the top ten hold about 3.6%. The sample here was peripheral blood, taken 28 days after the second AZD1222 dose. The source is an adult who received the AZD1222 COVID-19 vaccine. CDR3s leave out the opening cysteine and the closing phenylalanine or tryptophan. The D gene is left open where the match is weak.

d_gene | v_gene | CDR3aa
. | TRBV5-1 | ASSSGGTYEQY
TRBD2 | TRBV10-2 | ASSGYGTSGTDTQY
. | TRBV4-3 | ASSLTRTLYEQY
TRBD2 | TRBV5-1 | ASSFNSGGEQY
. | TRBV5-8 | ASSLGFSYEQY
TRBD2 | TRBV12-5 | ASGLGGLAGGLKDTQY
. | TRBV28 | ASSGGDQPQH
. | TRBV14 | ASSQVYSYGYT
. | TRBV7-3 | ASSLTLVTEAF
TRBD1 | TRBV5-1 | ASSSLDRVAYQETQY
. | TRBV28 | ASSPGTPNEKLF
TRBD1 | TRBV7-9 | ASSLAGTVYEQY
. | TRBV6-2/TRBV6-3 | ASSYFGGSQPQH
TRBD2 | TRBV2 | ASSERTSTD
TRBD2 | TRBV7-3 | ASSLEETSVGTDTQY
TRBD2 | TRBV19 | ASSMGLAGGPYEQF
. | TRBV4-1 | ASSRGEEKLF
. | TRBV6-5 | ASSYTPVGEQF
. | TRBV2 | ASGGNQPQH
TRBD2 | TRBV19 | ASSIGASGLAYEQY
TRBD2 | TRBV3-1/TRBV3-2 | ASSPLAGGLTDTQY
TRBD1 | TRBV19 | ASSPSLGQVSNQPQH
. | TRBV27 | ASSLRGGQPQH
TRBD2 | TRBV10-1 | ASSESLAGGFDEQF
TRBD1 | TRBV5-6 | ASRLGQGPGANVLT
TRBD1 | TRBV6-5 | ASRRQGDQPQH
. | TRBV19 | ASSSVLHTEAF
. | TRBV30 | AWSVGTSIKNIQY
. | TRBV3-1/TRBV3-2 | ASSQVPERETQY
TRBD2 | TRBV6-6 | ASRLGLQYNEQF
. | TRBV21-1 | ASSKNLGGFGMVEEQF
. | TRBV24-1 | ATSDLSRGAAYNEQF
. | TRBV28 | ASSYPFLGSQPQH
. | TRBV11-3 | ASSFLGRSDTGELF
. | TRBV7-9 | ASSLGTVQETQY
. | TRBV9 | ASSVLAGDTGELF
. | TRBV11-3 | ASRAHSPNTEAF
. | TRBV5-1 | ASRIEGSSYEQY
. | TRBV7-2 | ASSFSSVYAKNIQY
. | TRBV24-1 | ATSAGQSGNTIY
TRBD1 | TRBV7-2 | ASSFRQGEFEQY
TRBD2 | TRBV29-1 | NGEEGRGRETQY
TRBD2 | TRBV29-1 | SVGQTFRLAGLPGTDTQY
. | TRBV5-6 | ASSLSLEQY
. | TRBV27 | ASSSVSYRGSHEQF
. | TRBV7-8 | ASSLATFNYGYT
TRBD1 | TRBV2 | ASTWDRGTYNSPLH
. | TRBV7-2 | ASSLSPVGANEQF
TRBD1 | TRBV4-1 | ASSQGPGQGAYEQY
. | TRBV21-1 | ASSNRGGQEEGNEKLF
TRBD1 | TRBV7-9 | ASRRTGGGEKLF
. | TRBV3-1/TRBV3-2 | ASSPGRADTQY